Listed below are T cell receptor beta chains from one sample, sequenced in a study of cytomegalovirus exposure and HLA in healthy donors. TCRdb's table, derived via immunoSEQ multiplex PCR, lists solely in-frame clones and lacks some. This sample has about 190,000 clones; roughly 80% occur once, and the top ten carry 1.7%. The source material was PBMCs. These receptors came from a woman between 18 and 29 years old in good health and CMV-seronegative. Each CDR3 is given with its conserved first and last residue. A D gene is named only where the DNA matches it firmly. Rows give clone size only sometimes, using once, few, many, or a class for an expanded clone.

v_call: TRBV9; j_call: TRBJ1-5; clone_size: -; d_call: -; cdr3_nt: TGTGCCAGCAGCGTGGGAGGGGTTTCTCAGCCCCAGCATTTT; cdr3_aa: CASSVGGVSQPQHF
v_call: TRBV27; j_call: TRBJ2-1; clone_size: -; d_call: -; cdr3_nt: TGTGCCAGCAGTTCGTTAAGTGGGAGCTCCTACAATGAGCAGTTCTTC; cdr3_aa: CASSSLSGSSYNEQFF
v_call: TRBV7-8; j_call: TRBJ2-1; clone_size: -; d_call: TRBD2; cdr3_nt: TGTGCCAGCAGCTTAGGGCTAGCGGGAGGTGATGAGCAGTTCTTC; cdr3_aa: CASSLGLAGGDEQFF
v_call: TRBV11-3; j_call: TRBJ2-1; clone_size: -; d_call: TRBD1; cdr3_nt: TGTGCCAGCAGCCTTCGACAGGGCAATTACAATGAGCAGTTCTTC; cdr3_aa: CASSLRQGNYNEQFF
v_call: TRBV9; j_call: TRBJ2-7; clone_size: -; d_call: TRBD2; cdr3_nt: TGTGCCAGCAGCCTGACTAGCGGGAGCTACGAGCAGTACTTC; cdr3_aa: CASSLTSGSYEQYF
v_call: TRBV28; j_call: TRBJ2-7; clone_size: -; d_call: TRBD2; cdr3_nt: TGTGCCAGCAGTAACGACAGGGGCGGACTAGCGGGAGGGCCCTACGAGCAGTACTTC; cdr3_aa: CASSNDRGGLAGGPYEQYF
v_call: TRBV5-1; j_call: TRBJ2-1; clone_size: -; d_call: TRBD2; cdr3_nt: TGCGCCAGCAGCAAGGTTGCGGGAGGTCCGACCAATGAGCAGTTCTTC; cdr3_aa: CASSKVAGGPTNEQFF
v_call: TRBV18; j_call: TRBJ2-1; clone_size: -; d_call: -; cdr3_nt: TGTGCCAGCTCACCAGCTCAGAATGAGCAGTTCTTC; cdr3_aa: CASSPAQNEQFF
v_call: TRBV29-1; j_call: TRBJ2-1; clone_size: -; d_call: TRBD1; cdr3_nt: TGCAGCGCCCGGGACAGGGGCTCCTACAATGAGCAGTTCTTC; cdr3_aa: CSARDRGSYNEQFF
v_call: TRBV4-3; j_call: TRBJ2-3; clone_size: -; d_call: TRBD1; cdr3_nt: TGCGCCAGCAGCCTGGGGGAAACAGGGGGATCAGATACGCAGTATTTT; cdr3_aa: CASSLGETGGSDTQYF
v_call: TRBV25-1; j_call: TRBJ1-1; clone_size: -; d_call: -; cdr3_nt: TGTGCCAGCAGTGAGATGGGGGGGGCGAACACTGAAGCTTTCTTT; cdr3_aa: CASSEMGGANTEAFF
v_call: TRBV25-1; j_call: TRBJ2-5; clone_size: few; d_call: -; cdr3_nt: TGTGCCAGCAGTGAACGCCGAGGGACTGGGCAAGAGACCCAGTACTTC; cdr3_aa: CASSERRGTGQETQYF
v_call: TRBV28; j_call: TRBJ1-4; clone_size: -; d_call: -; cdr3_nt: TGTGCCAGCAGTTTTTACACAGGGTCTAATGAAAAACTGTTTTTT; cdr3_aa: CASSFYTGSNEKLFF
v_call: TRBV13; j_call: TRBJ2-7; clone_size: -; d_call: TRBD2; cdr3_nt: TGTGCCAGCAGCCCAACCCCACCGGGACTAGCGGTGTACGAGCAGTACTTC; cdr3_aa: CASSPTPPGLAVYEQYF
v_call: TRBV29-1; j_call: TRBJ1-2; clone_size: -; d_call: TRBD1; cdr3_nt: TGCAGCGTTGCCGGGACAGGGGACTATGGCTACACCTTC; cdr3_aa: CSVAGTGDYGYTF
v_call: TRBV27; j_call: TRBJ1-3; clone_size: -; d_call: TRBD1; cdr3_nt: TGTGCCAGCAGTAACCACAGACAGGGGGTTGGATCATCTGGAAACACCATATATTTT; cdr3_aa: CASSNHRQGVGSSGNTIYF
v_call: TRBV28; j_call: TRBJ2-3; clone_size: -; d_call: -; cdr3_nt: TGTGCCAGCAGGGCTAGCGCAGATACGCAGTATTTT; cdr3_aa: CASRASADTQYF
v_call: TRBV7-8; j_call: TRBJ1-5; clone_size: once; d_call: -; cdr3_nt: TGTGCCAGCAGCCCCCGGACAGTCGAACAGCCCCAGCATTTT; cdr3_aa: CASSPRTVEQPQHF
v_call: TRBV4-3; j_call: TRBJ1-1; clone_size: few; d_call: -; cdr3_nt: TGCGCCAGCAGCCCCAGGGAGGCGAACACTGAAGCTTTCTTT; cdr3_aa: CASSPREANTEAFF
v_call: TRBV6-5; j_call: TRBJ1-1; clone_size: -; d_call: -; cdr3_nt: TGTGCCAGCAGTTTGCAGGACACTGAAGCTTTCTTT; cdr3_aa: CASSLQDTEAFF
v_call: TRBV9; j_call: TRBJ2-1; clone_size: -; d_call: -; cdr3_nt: TGTGCCAGCAGCGTAGGTATATCCCCGAGCTCCTACAATGAGCAGTTCTTC; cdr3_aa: CASSVGISPSSYNEQFF
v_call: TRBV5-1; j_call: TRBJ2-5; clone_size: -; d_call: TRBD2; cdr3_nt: TGCGCCACTACGCGACAAGCGGGAGTTGGGGAGACCCAGTACTTC; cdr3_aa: CATTRQAGVGETQYF
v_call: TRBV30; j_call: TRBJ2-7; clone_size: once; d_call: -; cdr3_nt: TGTGCCTGGGGGCCGGGGGACTACGAGCAGTACTTC; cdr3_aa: CAWGPGDYEQYF
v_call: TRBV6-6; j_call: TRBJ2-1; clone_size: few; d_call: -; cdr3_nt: TGTGCCAGCACTTTGTTGGGAGAGAATAATGAGCAGTTCTTC; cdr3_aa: CASTLLGENNEQFF
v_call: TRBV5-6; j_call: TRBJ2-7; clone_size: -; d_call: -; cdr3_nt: TGTGCCAGCAGCTTGTCAGTCGAGCAGTACTTC; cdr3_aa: CASSLSVEQYF
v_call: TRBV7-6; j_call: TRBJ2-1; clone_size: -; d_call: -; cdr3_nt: TGTGCCAGCAGCTTAGACTTCGGAGCTGCCAATGAGCAGTTCTTC; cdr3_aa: CASSLDFGAANEQFF
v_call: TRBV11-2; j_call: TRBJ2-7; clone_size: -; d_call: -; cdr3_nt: TGTGCCAGCAGCTTAGAGGCTAGCGACTCCTACGAGCAGTACTTC; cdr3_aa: CASSLEASDSYEQYF
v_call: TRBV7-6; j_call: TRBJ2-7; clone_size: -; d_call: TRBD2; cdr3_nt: TGTGCCAGCAGCCCCTGGACCAGCGGGGCTTCCTACGAGCAGTACTTC; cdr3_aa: CASSPWTSGASYEQYF
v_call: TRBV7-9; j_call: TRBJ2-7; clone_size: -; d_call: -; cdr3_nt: TGTGCCAGCAGCCCCCAGGTGAGGGCTCAGCAGTACTTC; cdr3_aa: CASSPQVRAQQYF
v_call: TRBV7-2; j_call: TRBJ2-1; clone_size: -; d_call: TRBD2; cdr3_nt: TGTGCCAGCAGCTTTGATTCGACTAGCGGGACCTACAATGAGCAGTTCTTC; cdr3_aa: CASSFDSTSGTYNEQFF
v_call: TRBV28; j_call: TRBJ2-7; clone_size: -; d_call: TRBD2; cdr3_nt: TGTGCCAGCAGTTATAAAGTCGAAGCGGGAACCTACGAGCAGTACTTC; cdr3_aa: CASSYKVEAGTYEQYF
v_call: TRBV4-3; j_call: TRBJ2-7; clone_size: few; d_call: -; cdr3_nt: TGCGCCAGCAGCCGAGGAGGCACTTTCTACGAGCAGTACTTC; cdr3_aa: CASSRGGTFYEQYF
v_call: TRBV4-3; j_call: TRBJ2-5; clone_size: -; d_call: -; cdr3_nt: TGCGCCAGCAGCCAAGAACTACGGGAAGAGACCCAGTACTTC; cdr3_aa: CASSQELREETQYF
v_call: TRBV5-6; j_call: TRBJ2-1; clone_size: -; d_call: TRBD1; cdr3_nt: TGTGCCAGCAGCTTAGGACAGGGGAGGGCGATTGAGCAGTTCTTC; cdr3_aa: CASSLGQGRAIEQFF
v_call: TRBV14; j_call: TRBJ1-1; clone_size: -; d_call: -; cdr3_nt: TGTGCCAGCAGCCAAGGAAGCAGGGCTGAAGCTTTCTTT; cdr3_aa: CASSQGSRAEAFF
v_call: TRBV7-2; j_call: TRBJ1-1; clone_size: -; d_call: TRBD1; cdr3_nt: TGTGCCAGCAGTTCTGCGACAGGGTACACTGAAGCTTTCTTT; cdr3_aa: CASSSATGYTEAFF
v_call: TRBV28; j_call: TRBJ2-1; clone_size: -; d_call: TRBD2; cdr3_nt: TGTGCCAGCAGTGCGACTAGCAGGAATGAGCAGTTCTTC; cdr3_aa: CASSATSRNEQFF
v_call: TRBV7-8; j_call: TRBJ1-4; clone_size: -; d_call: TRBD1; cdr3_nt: TGTGCCAGCAGCATCCTGACAGGGGTAAATGAAAAACTGTTTTTT; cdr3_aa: CASSILTGVNEKLFF
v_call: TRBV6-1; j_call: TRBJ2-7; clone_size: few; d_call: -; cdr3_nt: TGTGCCAGCGGACAGCAGATCTCCTACGAGCAGTACTTC; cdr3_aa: CASGQQISYEQYF
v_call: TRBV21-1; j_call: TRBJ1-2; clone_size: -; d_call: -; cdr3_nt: TGTGCCAGCAGCAAGGAGGGACCCTATGGCTACACCTTC; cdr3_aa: CASSKEGPYGYTF
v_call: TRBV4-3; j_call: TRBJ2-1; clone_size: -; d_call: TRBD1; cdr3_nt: TGCGCCAGCAGCCAAGATGGGGGGACAGGGGATCTGGGTGAGCAGTTCTTC; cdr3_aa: CASSQDGGTGDLGEQFF
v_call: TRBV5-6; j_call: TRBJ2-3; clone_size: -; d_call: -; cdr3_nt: TGTGCCAGCAGCTTTTTCTCCGGGACTGGCAAAGCAGATACGCAGTATTTT; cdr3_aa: CASSFFSGTGKADTQYF
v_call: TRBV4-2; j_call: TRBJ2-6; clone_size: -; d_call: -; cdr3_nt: TGTGCCAGCAGCCCCCATGGGGGGGCGGACGGGGCCAACGTCCTGACTTTC; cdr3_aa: CASSPHGGADGANVLTF
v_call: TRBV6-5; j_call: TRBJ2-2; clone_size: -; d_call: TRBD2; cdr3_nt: TGTGCCAGCAGTCCCTCGACTAGCCCGGTAGGGGAGCTGTTTTTT; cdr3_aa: CASSPSTSPVGELFF
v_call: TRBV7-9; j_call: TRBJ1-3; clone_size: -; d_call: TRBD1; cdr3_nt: TGTGCCAGCAGCTCCCCCCGGACAGGGGGTTCTGGAAACACCATATATTTT; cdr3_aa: CASSSPRTGGSGNTIYF
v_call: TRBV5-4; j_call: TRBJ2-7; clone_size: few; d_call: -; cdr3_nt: TGTGCCAGCAGCTCGGGACTTTCCTGGAACGAGCAGTACTTC; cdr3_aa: CASSSGLSWNEQYF
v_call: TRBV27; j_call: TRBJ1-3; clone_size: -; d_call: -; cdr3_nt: TGTGCCAGCAGTGTATGGCCCGCCTCTGGAAACACCATATATTTT; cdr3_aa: CASSVWPASGNTIYF
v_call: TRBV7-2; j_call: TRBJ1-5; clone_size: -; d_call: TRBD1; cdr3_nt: TGTGCCAGCAGCCGAAACAGGGGGCAAGGCAATCAGCCCCAGCATTTT; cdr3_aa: CASSRNRGQGNQPQHF
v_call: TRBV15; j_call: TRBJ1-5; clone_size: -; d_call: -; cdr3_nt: TGTGCCACCAGCAGGGATGGGGGGAATCAGCCCCAGCATTTT; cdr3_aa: CATSRDGGNQPQHF
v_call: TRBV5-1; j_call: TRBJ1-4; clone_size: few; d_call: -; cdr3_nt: TGCGCCAGCAGCTTTACAGGGCAAGGTGAAAAACTGTTTTTT; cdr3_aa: CASSFTGQGEKLFF
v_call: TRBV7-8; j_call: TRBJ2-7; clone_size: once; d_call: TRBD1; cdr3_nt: TGTGCCAGCAGTCCGGCAGGGGGCCACTACGAGCAGTACTTC; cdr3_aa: CASSPAGGHYEQYF
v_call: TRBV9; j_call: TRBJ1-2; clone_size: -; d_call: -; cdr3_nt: TGTGCCAGCAGCGTAGATATCGGTCACTATGGCTACACCTTC; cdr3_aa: CASSVDIGHYGYTF
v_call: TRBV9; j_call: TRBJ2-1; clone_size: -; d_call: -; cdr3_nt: TGTGCCAGCAGCGTAGGGCTAGCACTTGACAATGAGCAGTTCTTC; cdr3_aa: CASSVGLALDNEQFF
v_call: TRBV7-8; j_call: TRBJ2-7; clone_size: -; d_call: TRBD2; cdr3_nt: TGTGCCAGCAGCCCTCCGGGGGGGCAGGACCGTTCCTACGAGCAGTACTTC; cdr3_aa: CASSPPGGQDRSYEQYF
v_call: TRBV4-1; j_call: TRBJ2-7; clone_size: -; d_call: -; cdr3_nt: TGCGCCAGCAGCCAGGACAGCTCCTACGAGCAGTACTTC; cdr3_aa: CASSQDSSYEQYF
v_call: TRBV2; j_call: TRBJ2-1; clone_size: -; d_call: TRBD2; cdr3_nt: TGTGCCAGCAGTGAAGGGGTAGCGGGGGACAATGAGCAGTTCTTC; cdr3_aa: CASSEGVAGDNEQFF